This entry lists 5 T cell receptor beta chains sequenced from one sample in a study of cytomegalovirus exposure and HLA in healthy donors. The PCR used 60 Vbeta and 13 Jbeta primers. TCRdb's table, derived via immunoSEQ multiplex PCR, lists solely in-frame clones and lacks some. The data contain some 110,000 clones, around three quarters of them singletons. Specimen: PBMCs. The receptors stem from a man aged 30-40 years in good health and CMV-seropositive.

The chain employs TRBV28 and TRBJ1-1, with 8 bases aligning to TRBD1. The junction had 3 bases not matched to a gene; V was cut back by 1 base and J by 2 bases. The CDR3 has 15 residues. CDR1 and CDR2 from the germline V gene are MDHEN and SYDVKM. Here the CDR3 DNA reads TGTGCCAGCAGTTTATCGACAGGGGCCAACACTGAAGCTTTCTTT. Protein: CASSLSTGANTEAFF. The full variable domain, completed using reference TRBV28 and TRBJ1-1, is DVKVTQSSRYLVKRTGEKVFLECVQDMDHENMFWYRQDPGLGLRLIYFSYDVKMKEKGDIPEGYSVSREKKERFSLILESASTNQTSMYLCASSLSTGANTEAFFGQGTRLTVV.

The chain is built from TRBV9 and TRBJ1-1, with D unclear. The CDR3 is 14 residues long. CDR1 SGDLS and CDR2 YYNGEE come from the germline V gene. Trimming removed 0 bases at V and 1 base at J, with 7 bases between. CDR3 region: CASSVATRNTEAFF. The CDR3 DNA reads as TGTGCCAGCAGCGTAGCTACTCGGAACACTGAAGCTTTCTTT.

The chain carries TRBV28 and TRBJ2-7, with D possibly being TRBD2 (5 bases). Trimming cost V 5 bases and J 4 bases, with 21 bases left between them. This CDR3 has 16 amino acids. Germline lookup yields CDR1 MDHEN and CDR2 SYDVKM. The CDR3 DNA reads TGTGCCAGCAGTCGGAGTTTAGAGGCGGGTAGGTACGAGCAGTACTTC. As protein: CASSRSLEAGRYEQYF.

This clone came up a few times. V and J are TRBV7-3 and TRBJ1-1, with no clear D. Per germline, CDR1 SGHTA and CDR2 FQGTGA. Trimming shortened V by 5 bases and J by 2 bases, and 12 bases separated the two germline ends. There are 14 residues in the CDR3. The CDR3, as DNA: TGTGCCAGCAGCGCATCCCCAGGTAACACTGAAGCTTTCTTT. Its protein product is CASSASPGNTEAFF.

This chain joins TRBV6-1 and TRBJ1-1, with D unclear. In germline, CDR1 is MNHNS, CDR2 SASEGT. V shed 6 bases and J shed 2 bases, with 10 bases lying between them. CDR3 size: 13 residues. The CDR3 here is CASSGVFNTEAFF. The CDR3 DNA reads TGTGCCAGCAGCGGGGTCTTTAACACTGAAGCTTTCTTT.